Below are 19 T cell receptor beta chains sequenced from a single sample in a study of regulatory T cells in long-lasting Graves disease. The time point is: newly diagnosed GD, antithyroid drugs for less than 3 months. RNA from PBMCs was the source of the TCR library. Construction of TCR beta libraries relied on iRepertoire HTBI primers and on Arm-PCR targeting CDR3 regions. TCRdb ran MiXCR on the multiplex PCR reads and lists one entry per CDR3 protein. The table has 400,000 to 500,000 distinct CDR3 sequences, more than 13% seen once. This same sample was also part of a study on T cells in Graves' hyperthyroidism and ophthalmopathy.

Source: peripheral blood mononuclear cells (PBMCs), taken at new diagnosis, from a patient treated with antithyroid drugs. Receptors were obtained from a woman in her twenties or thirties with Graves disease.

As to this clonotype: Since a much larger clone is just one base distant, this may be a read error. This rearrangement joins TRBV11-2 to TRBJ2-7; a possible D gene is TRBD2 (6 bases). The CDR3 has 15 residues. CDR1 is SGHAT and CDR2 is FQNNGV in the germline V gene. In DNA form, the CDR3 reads TGTGCCAGCACACCCGAAGGAGGGCACTCCTACGGGCAGTACTTC. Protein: CASTPEGGHSYGQYF. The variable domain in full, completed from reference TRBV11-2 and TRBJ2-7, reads EAGVAQSPRYKIIEKRQSVAFWCNPISGHATLYWYQQILGQGPKLLIQFQNNGVVDDSQLPKDRFSAERLKGVDSTLKIQPAKLEDSAVYLCASTPEGGHSYGQYFGPGTRLTVT.

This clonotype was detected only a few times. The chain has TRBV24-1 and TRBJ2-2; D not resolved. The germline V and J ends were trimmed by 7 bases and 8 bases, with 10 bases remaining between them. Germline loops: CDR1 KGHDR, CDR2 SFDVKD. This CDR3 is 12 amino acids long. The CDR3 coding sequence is TGTGCCACCAGGGGCCCCAATGGGGAGCTGTTTTTT. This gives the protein CATRGPNGELFF.

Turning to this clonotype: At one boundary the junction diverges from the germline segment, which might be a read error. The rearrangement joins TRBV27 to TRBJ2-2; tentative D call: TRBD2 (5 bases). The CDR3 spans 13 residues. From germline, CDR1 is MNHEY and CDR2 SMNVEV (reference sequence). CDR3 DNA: TGTGCCAGCAGATCGTCGAACACCGGGGAGCTGCTTTTT. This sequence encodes CASRSSNTGELLF.

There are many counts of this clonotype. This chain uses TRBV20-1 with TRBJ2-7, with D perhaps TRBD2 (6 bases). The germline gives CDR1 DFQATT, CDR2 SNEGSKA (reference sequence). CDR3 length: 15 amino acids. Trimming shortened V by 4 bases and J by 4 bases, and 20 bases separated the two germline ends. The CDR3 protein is CSATRDDLGGYEQYF. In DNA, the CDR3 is TGCAGTGCTACCCGGGACGACCTCGGAGGGTACGAGCAGTACTTC.

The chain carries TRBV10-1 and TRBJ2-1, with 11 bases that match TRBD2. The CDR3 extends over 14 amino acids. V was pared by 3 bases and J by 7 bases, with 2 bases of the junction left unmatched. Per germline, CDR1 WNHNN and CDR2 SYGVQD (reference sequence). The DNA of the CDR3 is TGCGCCAGCAGTGATTGGACTAGCGGGAATGAGCAGTTCTTC. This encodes CASSDWTSGNEQFF.

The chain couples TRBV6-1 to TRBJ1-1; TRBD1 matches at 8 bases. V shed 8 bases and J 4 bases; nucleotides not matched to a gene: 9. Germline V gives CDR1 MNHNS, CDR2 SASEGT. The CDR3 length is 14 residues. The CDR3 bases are TGTGCCAGCGCAGGACAGGGTGGGGTCACTGAAGCTTTCTTT. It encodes CASAGQGGVTEAFF.

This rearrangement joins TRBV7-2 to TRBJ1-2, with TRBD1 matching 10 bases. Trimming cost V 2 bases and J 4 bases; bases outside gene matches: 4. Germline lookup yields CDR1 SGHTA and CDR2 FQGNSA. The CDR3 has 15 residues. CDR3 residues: CASSLPGTGAYGYTF. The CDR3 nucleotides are TGTGCCAGCAGCTTACCCGGGACAGGGGCCTATGGCTACACCTTC.

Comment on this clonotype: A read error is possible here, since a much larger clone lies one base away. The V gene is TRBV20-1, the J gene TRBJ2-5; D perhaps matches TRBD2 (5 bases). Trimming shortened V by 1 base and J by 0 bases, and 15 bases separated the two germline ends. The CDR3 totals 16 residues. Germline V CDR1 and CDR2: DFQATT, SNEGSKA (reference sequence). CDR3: CSARGLEVNYQETQYF. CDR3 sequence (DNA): TGCAGTGCTAGAGGGTTGGAGGTAAATTACCAAGAGACCCAGTACTTC.

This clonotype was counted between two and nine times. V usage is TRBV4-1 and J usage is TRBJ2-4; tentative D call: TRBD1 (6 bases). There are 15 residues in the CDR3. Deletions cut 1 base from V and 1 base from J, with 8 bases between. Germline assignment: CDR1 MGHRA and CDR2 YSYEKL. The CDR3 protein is CASSQGRGAKNIQYF. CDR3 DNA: TGCGCCAGCAGCCAAGGAAGGGGGGCCAAAAACATTCAGTACTTC.

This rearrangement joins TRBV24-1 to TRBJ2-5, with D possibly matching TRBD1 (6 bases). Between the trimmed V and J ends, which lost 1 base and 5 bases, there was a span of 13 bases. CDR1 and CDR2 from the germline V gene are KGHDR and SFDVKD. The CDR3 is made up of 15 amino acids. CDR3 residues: CATSDFRGREETQYF. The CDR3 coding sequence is TGTGCCACCAGTGATTTCAGGGGCAGGGAGGAGACCCAGTACTTC.

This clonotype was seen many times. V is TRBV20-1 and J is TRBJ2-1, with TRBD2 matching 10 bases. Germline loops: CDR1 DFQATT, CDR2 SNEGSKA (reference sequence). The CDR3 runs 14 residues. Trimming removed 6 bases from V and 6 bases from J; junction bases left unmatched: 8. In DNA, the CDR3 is TGCAGTGCCCTAGGACTAGCGGTCCCCAATGAGCAGTTCTTC. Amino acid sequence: CSALGLAVPNEQFF.

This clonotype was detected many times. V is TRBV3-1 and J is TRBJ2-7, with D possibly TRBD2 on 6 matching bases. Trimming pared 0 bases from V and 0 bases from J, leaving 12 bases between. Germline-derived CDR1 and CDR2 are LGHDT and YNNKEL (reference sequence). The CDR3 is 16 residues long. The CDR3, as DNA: TGTGCCAGCAGCCAAGAGGAGGGACGGAGCTCCTACGAGCAGTACTTC. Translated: CASSQEEGRSSYEQYF.

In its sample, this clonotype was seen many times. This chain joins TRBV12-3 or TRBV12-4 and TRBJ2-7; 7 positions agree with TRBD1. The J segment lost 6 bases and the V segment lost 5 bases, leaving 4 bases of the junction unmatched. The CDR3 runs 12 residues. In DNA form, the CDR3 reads TGTGCCAGCAGTCAGGGGGAGCCCGAGCAGTACTTC. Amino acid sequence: CASSQGEPEQYF.

CDR3 sequence reads: CTIKKAGGRYEQYF. As DNA, the CDR3 is TGCACCATCAAAAAGGCGGGAGGGCGCTACGAGCAGTACTTC. The chain has TRBV20-1 and TRBJ2-7, with TRBD2 matching over 9 bases. The CDR3 is 14 residues long. Per germline, CDR1 DFQATT and CDR2 SNEGSKA (reference sequence).

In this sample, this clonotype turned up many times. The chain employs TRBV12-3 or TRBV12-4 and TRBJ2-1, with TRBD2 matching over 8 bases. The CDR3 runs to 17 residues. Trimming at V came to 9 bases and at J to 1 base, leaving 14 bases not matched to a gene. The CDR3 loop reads CASGLARLLRSYNEQFF. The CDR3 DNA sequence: TGTGCCAGTGGACTAGCTCGTCTTCTCAGATCCTACAATGAGCAGTTCTTC.

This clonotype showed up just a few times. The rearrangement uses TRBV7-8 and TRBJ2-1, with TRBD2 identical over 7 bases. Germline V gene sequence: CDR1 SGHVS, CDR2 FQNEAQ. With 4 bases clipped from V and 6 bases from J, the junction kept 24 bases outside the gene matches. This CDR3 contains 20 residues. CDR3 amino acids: CASSSSPTRAAGDLGNEQFF. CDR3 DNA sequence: TGTGCCAGCAGCTCCTCCCCCACTCGGGCTGCGGGAGACTTAGGCAATGAGCAGTTCTTC. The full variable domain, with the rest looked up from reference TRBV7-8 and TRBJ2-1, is GAGVSQSPRYKVAKRGQDVALRCDPISGHVSLFWYQQALGQGPEFLTYFQNEAQLDKSGLPSDRFFAERPEGSVSTLKIQRTQQEDSAVYLCASSSSPTRAAGDLGNEQFFGPGTRLTVL.

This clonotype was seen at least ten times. CDR3: CASSSLTAEAFF. Written as DNA, the CDR3 is TGTGCCAGCAGTTCTCTGACAGCTGAAGCTTTCTTT. This chain links TRBV6-5 with TRBJ1-1; D might be TRBD1 (5 bases). There are 12 residues in the CDR3. V dropped 4 bases and J dropped 6 bases, with 9 bases sitting between them. Germline CDR1 is MNHEY and CDR2 is SVGAGI.

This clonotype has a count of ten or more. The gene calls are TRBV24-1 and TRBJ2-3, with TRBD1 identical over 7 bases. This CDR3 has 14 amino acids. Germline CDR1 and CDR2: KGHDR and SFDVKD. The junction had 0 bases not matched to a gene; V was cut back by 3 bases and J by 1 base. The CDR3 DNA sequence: TGTGCCACCAGTGATACAGGGGGCACAGATACGCAGTATTTT. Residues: CATSDTGGTDTQYF.

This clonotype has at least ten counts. CDR3 sequence reads: CSVGDGSYEQYF. CDR3 bases: TGCAGCGTTGGGGACGGATCCTACGAGCAGTACTTC. The chain has TRBV29-1 and TRBJ2-7; possibly TRBD1 or TRBD2 for D (5 bases each). The CDR3 is 12 amino acids. V shed 4 bases and J shed 1 base, with 8 bases lying between them. CDR1 and CDR2 from the germline V gene are SQVTM and ANQGSEA.